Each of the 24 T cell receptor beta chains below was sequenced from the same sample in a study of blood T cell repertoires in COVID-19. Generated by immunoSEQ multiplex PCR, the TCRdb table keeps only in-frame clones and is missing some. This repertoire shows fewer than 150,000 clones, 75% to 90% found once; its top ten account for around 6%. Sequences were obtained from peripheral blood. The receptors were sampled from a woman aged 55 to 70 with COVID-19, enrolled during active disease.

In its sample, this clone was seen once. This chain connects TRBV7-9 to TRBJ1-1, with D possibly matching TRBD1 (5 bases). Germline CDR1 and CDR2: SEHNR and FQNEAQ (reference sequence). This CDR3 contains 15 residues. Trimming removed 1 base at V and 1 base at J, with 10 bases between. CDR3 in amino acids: CASSLGTTGNTEAFF. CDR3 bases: TGTGCCAGCAGCTTAGGGACAACCGGGAACACTGAAGCTTTCTTT.

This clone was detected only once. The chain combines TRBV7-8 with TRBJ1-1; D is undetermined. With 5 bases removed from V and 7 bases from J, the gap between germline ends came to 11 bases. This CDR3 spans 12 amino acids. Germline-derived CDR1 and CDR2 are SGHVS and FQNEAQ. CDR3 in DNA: TGTGCCAGCAGCGAACACAACCTTGAAGCTTTCTTT. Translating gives CASSEHNLEAFF.

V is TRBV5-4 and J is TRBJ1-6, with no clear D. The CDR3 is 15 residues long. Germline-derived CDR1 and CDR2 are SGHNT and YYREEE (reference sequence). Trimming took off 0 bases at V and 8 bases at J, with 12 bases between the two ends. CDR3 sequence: CASSLGSGMDSPLHF. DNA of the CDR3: TGTGCCAGCAGCTTGGGTTCGGGGATGGATTCACCCCTCCACTTT. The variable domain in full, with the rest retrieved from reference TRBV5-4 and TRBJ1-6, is ETGVTQSPTHLIKTRGQQVTLRCSSQSGHNTVSWYQQALGQGPQFIFQYYREEENGRGNFPPRFSGLQFPNYSSELNVNALELDDSALYLCASSLGSGMDSPLHFGNGTRLTVT.

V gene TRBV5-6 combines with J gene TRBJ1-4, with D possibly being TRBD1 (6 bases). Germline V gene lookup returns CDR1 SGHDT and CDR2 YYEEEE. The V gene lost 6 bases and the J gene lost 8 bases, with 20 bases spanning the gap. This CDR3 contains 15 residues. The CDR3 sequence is CASTPRGTVREKLFF. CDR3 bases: TGTGCCAGCACCCCGAGGGGGACGGTCCGGGAAAAACTGTTTTTT.

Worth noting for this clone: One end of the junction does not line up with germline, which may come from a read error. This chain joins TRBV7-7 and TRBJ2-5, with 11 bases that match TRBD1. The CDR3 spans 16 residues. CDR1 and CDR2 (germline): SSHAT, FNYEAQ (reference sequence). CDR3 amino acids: CASSLARDRGQETQYF. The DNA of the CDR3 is TGTGCTAGCAGCTTAGCTCGGGACAGGGGGCAAGAGACCCAGTACTTC.

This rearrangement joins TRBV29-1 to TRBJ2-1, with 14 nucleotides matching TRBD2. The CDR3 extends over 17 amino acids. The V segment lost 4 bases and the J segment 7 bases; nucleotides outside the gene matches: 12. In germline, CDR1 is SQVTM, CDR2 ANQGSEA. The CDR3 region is CSVGRLAGGPLDNEQFF. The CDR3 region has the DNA TGCAGCGTTGGCAGACTAGCGGGGGGGCCATTAGATAATGAGCAGTTCTTC.

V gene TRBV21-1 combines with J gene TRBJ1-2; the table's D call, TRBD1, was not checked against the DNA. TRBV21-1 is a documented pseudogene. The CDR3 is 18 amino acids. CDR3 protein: CASSKMRRTDAGGYGYTF. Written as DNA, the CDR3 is TGTGCCAGCAGCAAAATGAGGAGGACGGACGCAGGGGGCTATGGCTACACCTTC.

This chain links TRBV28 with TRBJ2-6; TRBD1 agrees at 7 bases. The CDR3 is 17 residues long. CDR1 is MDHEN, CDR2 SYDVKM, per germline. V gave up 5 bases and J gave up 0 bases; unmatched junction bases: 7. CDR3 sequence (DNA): TGTGCCAGCAGTGCAGGGGGACCGGCCTCTGGGGCCAACGTCCTGACTTTC. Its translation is CASSAGGPASGANVLTF.

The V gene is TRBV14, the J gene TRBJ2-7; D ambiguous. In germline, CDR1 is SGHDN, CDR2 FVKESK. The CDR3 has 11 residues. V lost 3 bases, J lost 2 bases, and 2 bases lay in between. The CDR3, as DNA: TGTGCCAGCAGCCACACCTACGAGCAGTACTTC. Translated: CASSHTYEQYF.

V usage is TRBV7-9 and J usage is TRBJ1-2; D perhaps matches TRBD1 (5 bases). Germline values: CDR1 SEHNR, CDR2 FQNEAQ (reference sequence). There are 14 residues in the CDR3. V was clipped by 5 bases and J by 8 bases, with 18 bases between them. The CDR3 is CASSRRGRAGGYTF. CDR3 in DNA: TGTGCCAGCAGCCGCCGGGGGAGGGCAGGCGGCTACACCTTC.

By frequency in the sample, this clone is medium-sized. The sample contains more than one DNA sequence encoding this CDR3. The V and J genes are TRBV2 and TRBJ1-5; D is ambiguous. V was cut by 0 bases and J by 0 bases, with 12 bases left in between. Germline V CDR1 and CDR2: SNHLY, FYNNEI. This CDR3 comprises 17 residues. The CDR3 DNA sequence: TGTGCCAGCAGTGAAGCAGGCAGAGGCTATAGCAATCAGCCCCAGCATTTT. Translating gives CASSEAGRGYSNQPQHF.

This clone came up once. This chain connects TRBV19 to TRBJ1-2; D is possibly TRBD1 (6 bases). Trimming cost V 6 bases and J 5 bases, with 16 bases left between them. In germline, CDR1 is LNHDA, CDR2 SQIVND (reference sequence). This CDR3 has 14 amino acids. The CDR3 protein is CASSSTGLEYGYTF. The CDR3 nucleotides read TGTGCCAGTAGCAGTACAGGGTTGGAATATGGCTACACCTTC.

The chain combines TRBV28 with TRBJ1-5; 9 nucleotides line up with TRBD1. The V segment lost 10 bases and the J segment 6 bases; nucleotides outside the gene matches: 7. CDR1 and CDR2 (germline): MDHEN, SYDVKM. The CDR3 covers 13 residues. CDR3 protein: CATQGQGGQPQHF. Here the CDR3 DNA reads TGTGCCACCCAGGGACAGGGAGGTCAGCCCCAGCATTTT.

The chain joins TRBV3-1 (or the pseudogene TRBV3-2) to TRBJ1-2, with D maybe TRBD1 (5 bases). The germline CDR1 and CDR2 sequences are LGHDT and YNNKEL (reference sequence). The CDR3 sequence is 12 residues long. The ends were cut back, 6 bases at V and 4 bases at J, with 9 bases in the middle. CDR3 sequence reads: CASRQAGYGYTF. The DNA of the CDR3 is TGTGCCAGCAGACAGGCTGGCTATGGCTACACCTTC.

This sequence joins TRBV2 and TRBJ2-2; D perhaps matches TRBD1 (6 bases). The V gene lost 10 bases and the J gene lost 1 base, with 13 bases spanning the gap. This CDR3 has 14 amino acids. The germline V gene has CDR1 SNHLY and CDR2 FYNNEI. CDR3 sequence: CATQGSWNTGELFF. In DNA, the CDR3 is TGTGCCACACAGGGCTCTTGGAACACCGGGGAGCTGTTTTTT.

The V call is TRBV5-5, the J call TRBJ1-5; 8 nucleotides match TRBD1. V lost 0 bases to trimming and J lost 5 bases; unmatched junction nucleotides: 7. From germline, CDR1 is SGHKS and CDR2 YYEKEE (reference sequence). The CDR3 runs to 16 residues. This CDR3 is CASSLGPDRAYQPQHF. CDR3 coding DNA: TGTGCCAGCAGCTTGGGGCCGGACAGGGCCTATCAGCCCCAGCATTTT.

The CDR3 DNA reads as TGTGCCAGCAGTATACCGGCGGGGCCAGGGGGTTATGGCTACACCTTC. Translating gives CASSIPAGPGGYGYTF. The chain combines TRBV28 with TRBJ1-2; 7 bases fit TRBD1. The CDR3 contains 16 residues. CDR1 and CDR2 (germline): MDHEN, SYDVKM. J was trimmed by 5 bases and V by 5 bases; bases with no gene match: 14.

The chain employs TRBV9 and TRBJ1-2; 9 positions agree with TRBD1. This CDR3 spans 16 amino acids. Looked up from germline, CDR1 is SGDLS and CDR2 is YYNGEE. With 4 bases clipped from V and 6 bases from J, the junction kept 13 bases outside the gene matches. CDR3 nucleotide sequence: TGTGCCAGCAGCCCAAGGGGGGGGACAGGGCTTAATGGCTACACCTTC. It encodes CASSPRGGTGLNGYTF.

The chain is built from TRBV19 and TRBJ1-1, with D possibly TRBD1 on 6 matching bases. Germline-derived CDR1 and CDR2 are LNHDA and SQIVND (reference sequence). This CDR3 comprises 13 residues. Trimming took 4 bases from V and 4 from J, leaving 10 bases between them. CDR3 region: CASSTGEGTEAFF. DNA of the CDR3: TGTGCCAGTAGTACAGGGGAGGGCACTGAAGCTTTCTTT.

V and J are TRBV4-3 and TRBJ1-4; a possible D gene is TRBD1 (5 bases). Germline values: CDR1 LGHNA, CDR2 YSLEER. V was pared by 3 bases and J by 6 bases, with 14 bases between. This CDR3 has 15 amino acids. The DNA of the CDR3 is TGCGCCAGCAGCCACTACCCTCCGGGGGATGAAAAACTGTTTTTT. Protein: CASSHYPPGDEKLFF.

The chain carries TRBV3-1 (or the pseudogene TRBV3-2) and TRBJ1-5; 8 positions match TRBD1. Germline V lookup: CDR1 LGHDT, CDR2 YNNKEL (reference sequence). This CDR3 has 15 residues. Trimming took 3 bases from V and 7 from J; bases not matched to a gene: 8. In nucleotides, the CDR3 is TGTGCCAGCAGCCAGGGACAGGAGGCAGGGCAGCCCCAGCATTTT. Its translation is CASSQGQEAGQPQHF.

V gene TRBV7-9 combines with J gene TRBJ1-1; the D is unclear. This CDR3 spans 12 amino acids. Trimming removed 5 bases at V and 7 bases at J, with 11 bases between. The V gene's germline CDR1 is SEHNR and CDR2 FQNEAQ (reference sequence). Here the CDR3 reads CASSLETFEAFF. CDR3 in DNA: TGTGCCAGCAGCCTAGAGACATTTGAAGCTTTCTTT. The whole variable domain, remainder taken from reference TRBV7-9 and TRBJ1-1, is DTGVSQNPRHKITKRGQNVTFRCDPISEHNRLYWYRQTLGQGPEFLTYFQNEAQLEKSRLLSDRFSAERPKGSFSTLEIQRTEQGDSAMYLCASSLETFEAFFGQGTRLTVV.

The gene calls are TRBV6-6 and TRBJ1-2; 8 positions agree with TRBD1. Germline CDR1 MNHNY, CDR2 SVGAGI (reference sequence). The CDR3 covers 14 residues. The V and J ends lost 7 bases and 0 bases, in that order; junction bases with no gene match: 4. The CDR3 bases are TGTGCCAGCAAAGGGACAGGCGCTAACTATGGCTACACCTTC. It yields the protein CASKGTGANYGYTF.

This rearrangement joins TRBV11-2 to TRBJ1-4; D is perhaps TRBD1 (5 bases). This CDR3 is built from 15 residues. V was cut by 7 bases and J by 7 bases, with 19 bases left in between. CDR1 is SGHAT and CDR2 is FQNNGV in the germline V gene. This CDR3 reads CASTRGLGVGEKLFF. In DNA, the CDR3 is TGTGCCAGCACCAGAGGACTAGGGGTGGGTGAAAAACTGTTTTTT. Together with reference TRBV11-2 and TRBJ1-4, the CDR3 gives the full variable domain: EAGVAQSPRYKIIEKRQSVAFWCNPISGHATLYWYQQILGQGPKLLIQFQNNGVVDDSQLPKDRFSAERLKGVDSTLKIQPAKLEDSAVYLCASTRGLGVGEKLFFGSGTQLSVL.